The subject of this entry is one T cell receptor beta chain. The germline V gene encodes CDR1 SGHNT and CDR2 YYREEE (reference sequence). Unmatched junction bases numbered 3, after V lost 4 bases and J lost 1 base. This CDR3 is 14 amino acids long. These data come from a study of blood T cell repertoires in COVID-19. Study details: From T cells, B-cell-depleted T cells, or PBMCs came the material, which was cDNA or gDNA.

Original analysis: Cell counts per sample came from amplifying reference gene primers. This table comes from immunoSEQ multiplex PCR, and its TCRdb copy is limited to in-frame clones, with some not included. Clone size and the V and J calls come from that table; the DNA yielded D and trimming. The sample contains 85,000 to 95,000 clones, 75% to 90% of which appear only once. This receptor was identified in a woman older than 75 with active COVID-19. The sample comprised peripheral blood. The V call is TRBV5-4, the J call TRBJ2-5; 8 bases agree with TRBD1. CDR3: CASSPGGLQETQYF. DNA of the CDR3: TGTGCCAGCAGCCCAGGGGGCCTCCAAGAGACCCAGTACTTC.